This TCR beta chain was captured by sequencing in a study of blood T cell repertoires in COVID-19. Study summary: Acute and convalescent COVID-19 samples came from the United States, Italy and Spain. Nucleic acid was either cDNA or gDNA, and it came from T cells, B-cell-depleted T cells, or PBMCs.

In the study's own analysis: Amplification of reference gene primers provided the estimated nucleated cell counts. The assay was immunoSEQ multiplex PCR, and TCRdb's table has in-frame clones only and misses some. V, J and clone size derive from that table, while D and trimming were established from the DNA sequence. The top ten clones hold 0.95% to 1.2% of a sample with 400,000 or so clones, 80% to 90% of them seen once. Donors in Cohort 3 counted as recovered after two negative PCRs, clearance, or symptom resolution. Sample: PBMCs or T cells enriched from blood (not recorded which). The sequence came from a young man who had recovered from COVID-19.

The CDR3 bases are TGCGCCAGCAGCTTGGCCTCAGGGACAGGGGGGCAGACCCAGTACTTC. Translated: CASSLASGTGGQTQYF. The chain uses TRBV5-1 and TRBJ2-5, with 11 bases lining up with TRBD1. CDR3 length: 16 residues. Germline CDR1 and CDR2: SGHRS and YFSETQ. V dropped 0 bases and J dropped 6; count of bases not matched to a gene: 7.